This T cell receptor beta chain was identified during a study of T-cell reconstitution after alpha-beta-depleted transplantation in children. There are a few counts of this clonotype. The V and J ends lost 0 bases and 5 bases, in that order; junction bases with no gene match: 9. This CDR3 has 18 amino acids. CDR1 and CDR2 (germline): SGHDT, YYEEEE. A library of TCRbeta sequences, prepared with unique molecular identifiers, was generated. Each CDR3 protein gets one entry after TCRdb re-called the PCR reads with MiXCR. Of approximately 490,000 distinct CDR3 sequences in the sample, roughly an eighth are singletons; the top ten hold about 5.6%.

The rearrangement uses TRBV5-6 and TRBJ2-5; 14 positions agree with TRBD2. The sequence was obtained from a human donor who donated a stem cell graft to a child with combined immunodeficiency. The specimen was PBMCs from the stem cell graft donor, collected from the stem cell graft. CDR3 bases: TGTGCCAGCAGCTTGGGCCCGACTAGCGGGGGGGCGGAGGAGACCCAGTACTTC. It codes for CASSLGPTSGGAEETQYF.